These T cell receptor beta chains were read from a single sample in a study of OX40 agonist ivuxolimab in advanced cancers. Here immunoSEQ multiplex PCR was the method, and the copy in TCRdb shows in-frame clones only, minus some. The sample has tens of thousands of clones; around 94% are singletons. Sample: CD4+ or CD8+ T cells sorted from blood, taken in a trial of the OX40 agonist ivuxolimab. These receptors came from an adult with an advanced solid tumor such as melanoma, head and neck, liver or kidney cancer. CDR3s include the opening cysteine and the closing phenylalanine or tryptophan. The order of the fields is CDR3 protein, CDR3 DNA, clone size, J gene, D gene, V gene. The D gene is left open where the match is weak. Clone size is not always given. Where it is, it says once, few, many or a class for expanded clones.

CDR3: CASSLGQGEGYTF
DNA: TGTGCCAGCAGCTTAGGACAGGGGGAAGGCTACACCTTC
size: NA
J: TRBJ1-2
D: TRBD1
V: TRBV7-9

CDR3: CASSLDVNEQFF
DNA: TGCGCCAGCAGCCTGGACGTAAATGAGCAGTTCTTC
size: NA
J: TRBJ2-1
D: NA
V: TRBV5-1

CDR3: CASSVEGRAWANNEQFF
DNA: TGTGCCAGCAGCGTAGAGGGCCGTGCGTGGGCCAACAATGAGCAGTTCTTC
size: NA
J: TRBJ2-1
D: NA
V: TRBV9

CDR3: CASSRGGGGGTDTQYF
DNA: TGTGCCAGCAGCCGCGGCGGGGGGGGAGGCACAGATACGCAGTATTTT
size: NA
J: TRBJ2-3
D: TRBD2
V: TRBV7-6

CDR3: CAITPQGLGETQYF
DNA: TGTGCCATCACTCCGCAGGGTCTTGGGGAGACCCAGTACTTC
size: NA
J: TRBJ2-5
D: NA
V: TRBV10-3

CDR3: CASTGRANTEAFF
DNA: TGTGCCAGCACAGGGAGGGCGAACACTGAAGCTTTCTTT
size: NA
J: TRBJ1-1
D: NA
V: TRBV9

CDR3: CASSLGDTYTDTQYF
DNA: TGTGCCAGCAGTCTGGGGGACACTTACACAGATACGCAGTATTTT
size: NA
J: TRBJ2-3
D: NA
V: TRBV28

CDR3: CASSPQGSAYEQYF
DNA: TGTGCCAGCAGCCCCCAGGGATCTGCCTACGAGCAGTACTTC
size: NA
J: TRBJ2-7
D: NA
V: TRBV7-2

CDR3: CASSLDTASPLHF
DNA: TGTGCCAGCAGCTTAGACACGGCTTCACCCCTCCACTTT
size: NA
J: TRBJ1-6
D: NA
V: TRBV11-3

CDR3: CASSQGQISNQPQHF
DNA: TGCGCCAGCAGCCAAGGCCAGATTAGCAATCAGCCCCAGCATTTT
size: NA
J: TRBJ1-5
D: NA
V: TRBV4-1

CDR3: CASSHGDREQYF
DNA: TGTGCCAGCAGCCATGGGGACAGGGAGCAGTACTTC
size: NA
J: TRBJ2-7
D: TRBD1
V: TRBV6-5

CDR3: CSAEGGARNEQFF
DNA: TGCAGCGCCGAGGGGGGGGCGCGCAATGAGCAGTTCTTC
size: NA
J: TRBJ2-1
D: NA
V: TRBV29-1

CDR3: CAWRGQTNQPQHF
DNA: TGTGCCTGGAGAGGGCAGACTAATCAGCCCCAGCATTTT
size: NA
J: TRBJ1-5
D: NA
V: TRBV30

CDR3: CASSGDLGLYEQYF
DNA: TGTGCCAGCAGCGGGGACTTGGGTCTCTACGAGCAGTACTTC
size: NA
J: TRBJ2-7
D: NA
V: TRBV7-9

CDR3: CASSYHRDSPNNEQFF
DNA: TGTGCCAGCAGTTACCACCGGGACTCACCGAACAATGAGCAGTTCTTC
size: NA
J: TRBJ2-1
D: NA
V: TRBV6-6

CDR3: CASSQLWTPSGGYTF
DNA: TGCGCCAGCAGCCAGCTTTGGACTCCCTCGGGGGGCTACACCTTC
size: NA
J: TRBJ1-2
D: NA
V: TRBV4-1

CDR3: CASSVATSQGIDTGELFF
DNA: TGTGCCAGCAGCGTAGCTACAAGTCAGGGGATTGACACCGGGGAGCTGTTTTTT
size: NA
J: TRBJ2-2
D: NA
V: TRBV9

CDR3: CASSYGGDQYNEQFF
DNA: TGTGCCAGCAGCTACGGGGGGGATCAATACAATGAGCAGTTCTTC
size: NA
J: TRBJ2-1
D: TRBD2
V: TRBV9

CDR3: CASSPRGAAYEQYF
DNA: TGTGCCAGCAGCCCCCGCGGAGCCGCCTACGAGCAGTACTTC
size: few
J: TRBJ2-7
D: NA
V: TRBV14

CDR3: CASSQEDSGNTIYF
DNA: TGCGCCAGCAGCCAAGAAGACTCTGGAAACACCATATATTTT
size: NA
J: TRBJ1-3
D: NA
V: TRBV4-1

CDR3: CASSPDSEDHRGLEQFF
DNA: TGTGCCAGCAGTCCCGATAGTGAGGACCACCGAGGGCTTGAGCAGTTCTTC
size: NA
J: TRBJ2-1
D: NA
V: TRBV27

CDR3: CASSPRPPRTDTEAFF
DNA: TGTGCCAGCAGCCCCCGGCCGCCTCGTACAGACACTGAAGCTTTCTTT
size: once
J: TRBJ1-1
D: NA
V: TRBV5-4

CDR3: CASSPEGQHYNEQFF
DNA: TGTGCCAGCAGCCCCGAAGGACAGCACTACAATGAGCAGTTCTTC
size: NA
J: TRBJ2-1
D: NA
V: TRBV9

CDR3: CASSQDPWMSDYEQYF
DNA: TGCGCCAGCAGCCAAGACCCTTGGATGTCGGACTACGAGCAGTACTTC
size: NA
J: TRBJ2-7
D: NA
V: TRBV4-3

CDR3: CASSHLAPGLLEAFF
DNA: TGCGCCAGCAGCCATCTGGCCCCGGGGCTCCTCGAAGCTTTCTTT
size: NA
J: TRBJ1-1
D: NA
V: TRBV4-1

CDR3: CASSNSGSGNEQFF
DNA: TGTGCCAGTAGTAATAGCGGGAGCGGTAATGAGCAGTTCTTC
size: NA
J: TRBJ2-1
D: TRBD2
V: TRBV19

CDR3: CASSHYRGNTEAFF
DNA: TGCGCCAGCAGCCATTACAGGGGGAACACTGAAGCTTTCTTT
size: NA
J: TRBJ1-1
D: TRBD1
V: TRBV4-3

CDR3: CATSRVTGPYEQYF
DNA: TGTGCCACCAGCAGAGTAACAGGACCCTACGAGCAGTACTTC
size: NA
J: TRBJ2-7
D: NA
V: TRBV15

CDR3: CASSVGLGTYGYTF
DNA: TGTGCCAGCAGCGTAGGTCTGGGAACGTACGGCTACACCTTC
size: NA
J: TRBJ1-2
D: NA
V: TRBV9

CDR3: CASSASVYEQYF
DNA: TGTGCCAGCAGCGCATCGGTCTACGAGCAGTACTTC
size: once
J: TRBJ2-7
D: NA
V: TRBV7-9

CDR3: CASSPLQGAVEQYF
DNA: TGTGCCAGCAGTCCCTTACAGGGGGCGGTCGAGCAGTACTTC
size: NA
J: TRBJ2-7
D: TRBD1
V: TRBV27

CDR3: CASSSPGQGIGETQYF
DNA: TGTGCCAGCAGTTCCCCGGGACAGGGGATTGGAGAGACCCAGTACTTC
size: NA
J: TRBJ2-5
D: TRBD1
V: TRBV28

CDR3: CAWSVRPGGLGLNTEAFF
DNA: TGTGCCTGGAGTGTACGGCCGGGGGGCTTGGGACTGAACACTGAAGCTTTCTTT
size: few
J: TRBJ1-1
D: NA
V: TRBV30

CDR3: CASSGPGQGADTQYF
DNA: TGTGCCAGCAGTGGTCCGGGACAGGGGGCAGATACGCAGTATTTT
size: NA
J: TRBJ2-3
D: TRBD1
V: TRBV2

CDR3: CSAIFRDRANTGELFF
DNA: TGCAGCGCCATATTTCGTGACAGGGCAAACACCGGGGAGCTGTTTTTT
size: NA
J: TRBJ2-2
D: TRBD1
V: TRBV29-1

CDR3: CASSGTSGYNEQFF
DNA: TGTGCCAGCAGCGGGACTAGCGGATACAATGAGCAGTTCTTC
size: NA
J: TRBJ2-1
D: TRBD2
V: TRBV5-4

CDR3: CASSSWTGAPYGYTF
DNA: TGTGCCAGCAGCAGTTGGACAGGGGCCCCCTATGGCTACACCTTC
size: NA
J: TRBJ1-2
D: TRBD1
V: TRBV9

CDR3: CASSGGWGHNYEQYF
DNA: TGTGCCAGCAGCGGGGGTTGGGGACACAACTACGAGCAGTACTTC
size: once
J: TRBJ2-7
D: NA
V: TRBV7-2

CDR3: CASSRASTDTQYF
DNA: TGTGCCAGCAGTCGAGCTTCCACAGATACGCAGTATTTT
size: NA
J: TRBJ2-3
D: NA
V: TRBV27

CDR3: CASSLGTSGGTTGELFF
DNA: TGTGCCAGCAGTTTGGGGACTAGCGGGGGGACCACCGGGGAGCTGTTTTTT
size: NA
J: TRBJ2-2
D: TRBD2
V: TRBV27

CDR3: CASSLGSPTGELFF
DNA: TGTGCCAGCAGCTTAGGTAGCCCCACCGGGGAGCTGTTTTTT
size: NA
J: TRBJ2-2
D: NA
V: TRBV11-2